This TCR beta chain was obtained from a study of shared clonotypes between healthy human individuals. Only CD45RO-negative cells positively selected for CCR7 counted as naive CD8 cells, so terminally differentiated effector memory CD45RA+ cells were excluded. TCRdb keeps only in-frame clones here, not all; method: immunoSEQ multiplex PCR. The repertoire includes about 580,000 clones, 95% to 98% of them detected once, and 0.3% sits in the top ten. This clone was detected only once. CDR3 length equals 14 residues. The V and J ends lost 2 bases and 3 bases, in that order; junction bases with no gene match: 4. Germline V CDR1 and CDR2: GTSNPN, SVGIG (reference sequence).

The V call is TRBV30, the J call TRBJ1-1; TRBD1 matches 9 bases. The TCR originated in a man aged 30-40 years in good health. Sequenced sample: naive CD8+ T cells sorted from blood. The CDR3: CAWSSGQGYTEAFF. The CDR3 nucleotides are TGTGCCTGGAGTTCGGGACAGGGATACACTGAAGCTTTCTTT. The whole variable domain, filled in from reference TRBV30 and TRBJ1-1, reads SQTIHQWPATLVQPVGSPLSLECTVEGTSNPNLYWYRQAAGRGLQLLFYSVGIGQISSEVPQNLSASRPQDRQFILSSKKLLLSDSGFYLCAWSSGQGYTEAFFGQGTRLTVV.